Listed here are 15 T cell receptor beta chains from one sample, sequenced in a study of graft-versus-host responses after intestinal transplantation. Graft tissue processing released intraepithelial and lamina propria lymphocytes. Here immunoSEQ multiplex PCR was the method, and the copy in TCRdb shows in-frame clones only, minus some. The sample consists of 15,000 to 20,000 clones, roughly four fifths of them appearing once. The material sequenced was ileum tissue, taken roughly 620 days after intestinal transplantation. Receptors originate from a human patient who received an intestinal transplant, so some T cells may come from the graft donor.

The J gene is TRBJ2-4, the V gene TRBV19; the match to TRBD1 covers 7 bases. The CDR3 sequence is 13 residues long. V was clipped by 6 bases and J by 7 bases; unmatched bases: 6. CDR1 LNHDA and CDR2 SQIVND come from the germline V gene (reference sequence). CDR3 bases: TGTGCCAGTAGCTACGGGACAGCCAACATTCAGTACTTC. Protein: CASSYGTANIQYF.

This clone showed up just once. The rearrangement uses TRBV7-9 and TRBJ2-5, with D possibly TRBD2 on 6 matching bases. This CDR3 contains 15 residues. Trimming cost V 5 bases and J 5 bases, with 18 bases left between them. Germline V gene lookup returns CDR1 SEHNR and CDR2 FQNEAQ (reference sequence). The CDR3 reads CASSPASLAEETQYF. The DNA for the CDR3 is TGTGCCAGCAGCCCTGCGTCACTAGCAGAGGAGACCCAGTACTTC.

This clone showed up just a few times. V is TRBV19 and J is TRBJ1-2; D unresolved. Per the germline V gene, CDR1 is LNHDA and CDR2 is SQIVND (reference sequence). The CDR3 is 12 amino acids. V was cut by 2 bases and J by 8 bases, with 9 bases left in between. The chain's CDR3 is CASSIRTGGYTF. In DNA, the CDR3 is TGTGCCAGTAGTATAAGGACCGGCGGCTACACCTTC.

The chain is built from TRBV6-1 and TRBJ1-6; 7 bases align to TRBD1. CDR3 length: 15 residues. Losses at the gene ends were 5 bases for V and 7 bases for J; bases not matched to a gene: 8. Per the germline V gene, CDR1 is MNHNS and CDR2 is SASEGT. In nucleotides, the CDR3 is TGTGCCAGCAGTTTCACGGGACAGCTCAATTCACCCCTCCACTTT. Its translation is CASSFTGQLNSPLHF.

The gene calls are TRBV11-3 and TRBJ2-1; 9 nucleotides line up with TRBD1. Per germline, CDR1 SGHNT and CDR2 YENEEA. The CDR3 is 16 amino acids. The V and J ends lost 5 bases and 9 bases, in that order; junction bases with no gene match: 14. CDR3 nucleotides: TGTGCCAGCAGCCGACCGGGACAGGGTCGTACAAGTGAGCAGTTCTTC. This encodes CASSRPGQGRTSEQFF.

V and J are TRBV7-8 and TRBJ1-1; no clear D gene. The CDR3 is 16 residues long. Germline CDR1 and CDR2: SGHVS and FQNEAQ. Trimming took 3 bases from V and 1 from J, leaving 15 bases between them. The CDR3, as DNA: TGTGCCAGCAGCTTCGGACCCCAAGGTGGGAACACTGAAGCTTTCTTT. Translated, it gives CASSFGPQGGNTEAFF. The whole variable domain, filled in from reference TRBV7-8 and TRBJ1-1, reads GAGVSQSPRYKVAKRGQDVALRCDPISGHVSLFWYQQALGQGPEFLTYFQNEAQLDKSGLPSDRFFAERPEGSVSTLKIQRTQQEDSAVYLCASSFGPQGGNTEAFFGQGTRLTVV.

This clone was counted only a few times. The chain recombines TRBV6-1 with TRBJ1-5; TRBD1 might be the D (5 bases). The length of the CDR3 is 19 residues. Germline-derived CDR1 and CDR2 are MNHNS and SASEGT. The V and J ends lost 1 base and 0 bases respectively, with 19 bases between them. The CDR3 DNA is TGTGCCAGCAGTGAAGGGCCAGGGAGGAGGCTATATAGCAATCAGCCCCAGCATTTT. Encoded protein: CASSEGPGRRLYSNQPQHF.

This sequence joins TRBV7-9 and TRBJ1-4; no clear D. CDR1 is SEHNR, CDR2 FQNEAQ, per germline (reference sequence). V was shortened by 4 bases and J by 0 bases, with 15 bases between the two germline ends. CDR3 length: 17 amino acids. CDR3 DNA: TGTGCCAGCAGCTACCTGTTCCGAGGAGCAACTAATGAAAAACTGTTTTTT. Its protein is CASSYLFRGATNEKLFF.

V is TRBV2 and J is TRBJ1-1; tentative D call: TRBD1 (6 bases). This CDR3 comprises 13 residues. Germline loops: CDR1 SNHLY, CDR2 FYNNEI. Trimming shortened V by 4 bases and J by 5 bases, and 11 bases separated the two germline ends. CDR3 in DNA: TGTGCCAGCAGTGTGGCCCAGGGGACTGAAGCTTTCTTT. As protein: CASSVAQGTEAFF.

CDR3 region: CASSESSQGRGYFYGYTF. Written as DNA, the CDR3 is TGCGCCAGCAGTGAGTCGAGTCAGGGTCGGGGGTACTTCTATGGCTACACCTTC. The chain couples TRBV10-2 to TRBJ1-2; D is possibly TRBD1 (5 bases). Per germline, CDR1 WSHSY and CDR2 SAAADI. V lost 0 bases and J 4 bases, leaving 21 bases between the germline ends. The CDR3 is 18 residues long.

This chain uses TRBV4-1 with TRBJ2-1; D assignment may be TRBD1 or TRBD2 (5 bases each). This CDR3 comprises 16 residues. Germline-derived CDR1 and CDR2 are MGHRA and YSYEKL. V lost 5 bases and J lost 6, with 20 bases in between. Here the CDR3 DNA reads TGCGCCAGCAGCGTCACGCTGGGACCCCCTTTCAATGAGCAGTTCTTC. Translation: CASSVTLGPPFNEQFF.

The rearrangement links TRBV2 to TRBJ2-7; 9 bases map to TRBD1. The trim removed 7 bases at V and 3 bases at J, leaving 10 bases unmatched. Germline CDR1 is SNHLY and CDR2 is FYNNEI. The CDR3 has 15 residues. CDR3 protein: CASTLDTGGFYEQYF. CDR3 sequence (DNA): TGTGCCAGCACACTAGACACAGGGGGCTTCTACGAGCAGTACTTC.

This sequence joins TRBV7-2 and TRBJ2-1; 13 bases are shared with TRBD2. Germline V gene sequence: CDR1 SGHTA, CDR2 FQGNSA. CDR3 size: 16 residues. V lost 1 base to trimming and J lost 12 bases; unmatched junction nucleotides: 9. CDR3 coding DNA: TGTGCCAGCAGCTTAGGTTTCTCGGGACTAGCGGGGCCGCAGTTCTTC. This encodes CASSLGFSGLAGPQFF.

V gene TRBV27 combines with J gene TRBJ2-7; D uncertain. The CDR3 consists of 11 residues. Germline CDR1 reads MNHEY; CDR2 reads SMNVEV (reference sequence). The V gene lost 5 bases and the J gene lost 9 bases, with 11 bases spanning the gap. The CDR3, as DNA: TGTGCCAGCAGTAGACCCCCAGGGCAGTACTTC. Its translation: CASSRPPGQYF.

The genes are TRBV18 and TRBJ2-7; a possible D gene is TRBD1 (6 bases). This CDR3 is built from 15 residues. CDR1 is KGHSH, CDR2 LQKENI, per germline. V was shortened by 3 bases and J by 0 bases, with 12 bases between the two germline ends. As DNA, the CDR3 is TGTGCCAGCTCACCTGTATGGGACAACTCCTACGAGCAGTACTTC. Translation gives CASSPVWDNSYEQYF.